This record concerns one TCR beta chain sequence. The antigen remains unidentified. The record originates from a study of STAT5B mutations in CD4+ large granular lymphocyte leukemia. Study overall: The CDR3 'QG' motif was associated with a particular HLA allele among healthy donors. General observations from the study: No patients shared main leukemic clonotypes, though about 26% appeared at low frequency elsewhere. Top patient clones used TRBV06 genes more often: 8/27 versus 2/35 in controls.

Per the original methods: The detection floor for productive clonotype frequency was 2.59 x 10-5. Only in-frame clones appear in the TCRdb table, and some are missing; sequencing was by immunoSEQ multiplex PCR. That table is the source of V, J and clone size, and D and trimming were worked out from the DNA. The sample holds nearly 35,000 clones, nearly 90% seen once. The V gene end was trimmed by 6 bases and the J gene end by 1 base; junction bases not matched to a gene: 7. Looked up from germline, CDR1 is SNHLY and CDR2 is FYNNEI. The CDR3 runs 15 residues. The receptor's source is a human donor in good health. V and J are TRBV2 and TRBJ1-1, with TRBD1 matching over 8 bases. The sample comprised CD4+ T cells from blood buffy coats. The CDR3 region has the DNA TGTGCCAGCAGCCAACAGGGGGGGGCGAACACTGAAGCTTTCTTT. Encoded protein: CASSQQGGANTEAFF. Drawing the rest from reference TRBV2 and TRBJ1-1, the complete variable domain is EPEVTQTPSHQVTQMGQEVILRCVPISNHLYFYWYRQILGQKVEFLVSFYNNEISEKSEIFDDQFSVERPDGSNFTLKIRSTKLEDSAMYFCASSQQGGANTEAFFGQGTRLTVV.